The 12 T cell receptor beta chains given below trace back to one sample, sequenced in a study of blood T cell repertoires in COVID-19 (dated by TCRdb to 2018 to 2021). The library was obtained by the immunoSEQ multiplex PCR assay. TCRdb mirrors the immuneACCESS table, restricted to in-frame sequences. Some clones are absent from its copies; in checked studies, under half trace to an unresolved V gene, and the reason for the others is unknown. For this sample the table gives about 380,000 clones, of which 88% were detected only once. The ten largest clones capture approximately 1.2% of the sample. The sequenced material came from PBMCs or T cells enriched from blood (not recorded which). Receptors originate from a woman aged 18-29 years who had recovered from COVID-19.

The CDR3 sequence: CASRGTVHEYF. DNA of the CDR3: TGTGCCAGCAGGGGGACAGTGCACGAGTACTTC. The J gene is TRBJ2-5, the V gene TRBV12-3 or TRBV12-4, with 7 bases matching TRBD1. V shed 6 bases and J 12 bases; nucleotides not matched to a gene: 7. The CDR3 sequence is 11 residues long.

V and J are TRBV7-6 and TRBJ1-2; TRBD1 aligns across 7 bases. The CDR3 has 14 residues. Germline V CDR1 and CDR2: SGHVS, FNYEAQ. The V gene end was trimmed by 4 bases and the J gene end by 5 bases; junction bases not matched to a gene: 7. CDR3 protein: CASSSQGDGYGYTF. DNA of the CDR3: TGTGCCAGCAGCTCGCAGGGGGATGGGTATGGCTACACCTTC.

This clone was observed once. The DNA of the CDR3 is TGTGCCAGCAGTGAAGTTGGGGGGGGGAGCAATCAGCCCCAGCATTTT. Translation: CASSEVGGGSNQPQHF. The chain joins TRBV6-1 to TRBJ1-5; possibly TRBD1 for D (5 bases). V lost 1 base and J lost 1, with 11 bases in between. CDR1 is MNHNS, CDR2 SASEGT, per germline. The CDR3 runs 16 residues.

This clone appeared once. V is TRBV13 and J is TRBJ2-7; 7 bases are shared with TRBD1. The CDR3 sequence is 14 residues long. Germline V gene lookup returns CDR1 PRHDT and CDR2 FYEKMQ (reference sequence). Trimming at V came to 8 bases and at J to 1 base, leaving 8 bases not matched to a gene. CDR3 DNA: TGTGCCAGCCGCCGAGGGGGCGCATCCTACGAGCAGTACTTC. This gives the protein CASRRGGASYEQYF.

This chain joins TRBV29-1 and TRBJ2-1, with a tentative D call TRBD2 (5 bases). V gave up 8 bases and J gave up 5 bases, with 19 bases separating them. The germline gives CDR1 SQVTM, CDR2 ANQGSEA. CDR3 length: 14 amino acids. The CDR3 bases are TGCAGCTCCCTTAGAGAGGGTAGCGACAATGAGCAGTTCTTC. Translation gives CSSLREGSDNEQFF.

The chain recombines TRBV7-6 with TRBJ1-5; D gene unclear. V gave up 5 bases and J gave up 4 bases, with 9 bases separating them. Germline V gives CDR1 SGHVS, CDR2 FNYEAQ. The CDR3 consists of 13 residues. In nucleotides, the CDR3 is TGTGCCAGCAGCCCGGGTGAGAATCAGCCCCAGCATTTT. It encodes CASSPGENQPQHF.

The genes are TRBV2 and TRBJ1-6; D remains ambiguous. The V and J ends lost 5 bases and 9 bases respectively, with 8 bases between them. The CDR3 sequence is 12 residues long. CDR1 SNHLY and CDR2 FYNNEI come from the germline V gene. CDR3 in DNA: TGTGCCAGCAGTCCCGACATTTCACCCCTCCACTTT. Translation: CASSPDISPLHF.

The chain employs TRBV6-5 and TRBJ1-6; 9 bases fit TRBD1. CDR3 size: 14 residues. Germline assignment: CDR1 MNHEY and CDR2 SVGAGI. V was clipped by 5 bases and J by 9 bases; unmatched bases: 5. The CDR3 spells CASSQGQGGSPLHF. The CDR3 bases are TGTGCCAGCAGTCAGGGACAGGGAGGTTCACCCCTCCACTTT.

The chain has TRBV6-5 and TRBJ2-1; 7 bases line up with TRBD2. The germline V gene has CDR1 MNHEY and CDR2 SVGAGI. The V segment lost 0 bases and the J segment 3 bases; nucleotides outside the gene matches: 2. The CDR3 has 15 residues. CDR3 DNA: TGTGCCAGCAGTTACTCTTGGGGGGGCTACAATGAGCAGTTCTTC. Its protein product is CASSYSWGGYNEQFF.

This chain joins TRBV2 and TRBJ1-1; the match to TRBD1 covers 9 bases. The CDR3 totals 15 residues. The junction had 6 bases not matched to a gene; V was cut back by 6 bases and J by 1 base. The germline CDR1 and CDR2 sequences are SNHLY and FYNNEI. CDR3 sequence reads: CASSQDRGPNTEAFF. CDR3 DNA sequence: TGTGCCAGCAGCCAGGACAGGGGACCGAACACTGAAGCTTTCTTT.

This clone appeared a single time. The chain employs TRBV27 and TRBJ2-7, with 7 bases lining up with TRBD1. This CDR3 comprises 13 residues. Germline CDR1 is MNHEY and CDR2 is SMNVEV (reference sequence). Unmatched junction bases numbered 3, after V lost 3 bases and J lost 4 bases. The CDR3 loop is CASSFRTGYEQYF. In nucleotides, the CDR3 is TGTGCCAGCAGTTTCAGGACAGGATACGAGCAGTACTTC.

The table lists this clone with a count of one. The V call is TRBV3-1 (or the pseudogene TRBV3-2), the J call TRBJ1-2; 7 bases align to TRBD1. The CDR3 has 13 residues. V dropped 4 bases and J dropped 6; count of bases not matched to a gene: 5. Germline values: CDR1 LGHDT, CDR2 YNNKEL (reference sequence). In DNA form, the CDR3 reads TGTGCCAGCAGCCCACGACAGGGACATGGCTACACCTTC. Its protein is CASSPRQGHGYTF.